Following are 21 T cell receptor beta chains from one sample sequenced in a study of CD8+ T cells in alopecia areata. Reverse transcription of extracted RNA yielded cDNA, which provided the sequencing template. Method: immunoSEQ multiplex PCR; TCRdb's copy keeps in-frame clones and lacks some. The repertoire holds 150,000 to 200,000 clones, roughly 70% seen once, with around 10% in the top ten. The sample was CD8+ T cells sorted from blood, taken at week 0. The receptor set was obtained from a human donor with alopecia areata.

J is TRBJ1-5 and V is TRBV6-5, with D tentatively TRBD1 (6 bases). CDR1 and CDR2 (germline): MNHEY, SVGAGI. Trimming took off 6 bases at V and 9 bases at J, with 21 bases between the two ends. This CDR3 is built from 15 residues. The CDR3, as DNA: TGTGCCAGCAGGTCGAACAGGGCAGGGTGGTGGCCCCAGCATTTT. Protein sequence: CASRSNRAGWWPQHF.

The V and J genes are TRBV5-6 and TRBJ2-1, with 9 bases that match TRBD2. CDR3 length: 16 residues. From germline, CDR1 is SGHDT and CDR2 YYEEEE. V dropped 4 bases and J dropped 4; count of bases not matched to a gene: 9. The CDR3 loop reads CASSLGLAQTYNEQFF. In DNA, the CDR3 is TGTGCCAGCAGCCTGGGACTAGCCCAAACGTACAATGAGCAGTTCTTC.

This clone was detected only once. The chain uses TRBV30 and TRBJ2-5; D perhaps matches TRBD2 (5 bases). Germline-derived CDR1 and CDR2 are GTSNPN and SVGIG (reference sequence). V was clipped by 6 bases and J by 3 bases, with 17 bases between them. This CDR3 contains 14 residues. The CDR3 protein is CACLGCMEEETQYF. For the CDR3, the DNA is TGTGCCTGCCTGGGGTGTATGGAGGAAGAGACCCAGTACTTC.

The chain uses TRBV29-1 and TRBJ1-1, with TRBD1 as a possible D gene (6 bases). This CDR3 is built from 14 residues. Germline V gene data show CDR1 as SQVTM and CDR2 as ANQGSEA. V was clipped by 2 bases and J by 6 bases, with 16 bases between them. Here the CDR3 reads CSVEPGGHPSEAFF. The CDR3 DNA sequence: TGCAGCGTTGAACCCGGGGGGCACCCTTCTGAAGCTTTCTTT.

This rearrangement joins TRBV4-1 to TRBJ1-6; tentatively, D is TRBD1 (5 bases). Per germline, CDR1 MGHRA and CDR2 YSYEKL. Trimming shortened V by 9 bases and J by 6 bases, and 9 bases separated the two germline ends. The CDR3 is 12 amino acids. Written as DNA, the CDR3 is TGCGCCAGACGACAGAGTAATTCACCCCTCCACTTT. Protein product: CARRQSNSPLHF.

This sequence joins TRBV9 and TRBJ2-3; no clear D gene. V lost 3 bases and J lost 0, with 11 bases in between. The germline V gene encodes CDR1 SGDLS and CDR2 YYNGEE. This CDR3 spans 15 amino acids. The CDR3 loop reads CASSESGTSTDTQYF. The CDR3 DNA sequence: TGTGCCAGCAGCGAATCCGGCACTAGCACAGATACGCAGTATTTT. The complete variable domain, with remaining parts taken from reference TRBV9 and TRBJ2-3, reads DSGVTQTPKHLITATGQRVTLRCSPRSGDLSVYWYQQSLDQGLQFLIQYYNGEERAKGNILERFSAQQFPDLHSELNLSSLELGDSALYFCASSESGTSTDTQYFGPGTRLTVL.

This clone was counted between two and nine times. This chain joins TRBV7-9 and TRBJ1-6, with D perhaps TRBD1 (6 bases). The CDR3 spans 13 residues. Germline V lookup: CDR1 SEHNR, CDR2 FQNEAQ (reference sequence). V lost 5 bases and J 12 bases, leaving 14 bases between the germline ends. CDR3 region: CASSPTGILPLHF. The DNA of the CDR3 is TGTGCCAGCAGCCCCACAGGGATCCTACCCCTCCACTTT.

The V gene is TRBV30, the J gene TRBJ2-2; D tentatively fits TRBD1 or TRBD2 (5 bases each). The germline CDR1 and CDR2 sequences are GTSNPN and SVGIG (reference sequence). The CDR3 is 17 residues long. The germline V and J ends were trimmed by 0 bases and 1 base, with 15 bases remaining between them. As DNA, the CDR3 is TGTGCCTGGAGTGTCTTTGCAGGGAGAGGGAACACCGGGGAGCTGTTTTTT. This gives the protein CAWSVFAGRGNTGELFF.

The rearrangement links TRBV6-1 to TRBJ2-1; D unresolved. V gave up 3 bases and J gave up 9 bases, with 9 bases separating them. Germline CDR1 is MNHNS and CDR2 is SASEGT. The CDR3 loop spans 12 amino acids. CDR3 sequence reads: CASSDGLVEQFF. The CDR3 DNA follows: TGTGCCAGCAGTGACGGCCTGGTTGAGCAGTTCTTC.

In its sample, this clone was seen a few times. The chain combines TRBV29-1 with TRBJ2-6; possible D gene TRBD2, 5 bases. This CDR3 region has 13 residues. The germline V gene has CDR1 SQVTM and CDR2 ANQGSEA. The V end lost 5 bases, the J end lost 4 bases, and 9 bases lay between the germline ends. CDR3 in DNA: TGCAGCGTTCGGGGTGCAGGGGCCAACGTCCTGACTTTC. Encoded protein: CSVRGAGANVLTF.

This sequence joins TRBV4-1 and TRBJ2-7; D is possibly TRBD2 (6 bases). In germline, CDR1 is MGHRA, CDR2 YSYEKL. CDR3 length: 16 residues. The V gene lost 2 bases and the J gene lost 4 bases, with 18 bases spanning the gap. This CDR3 reads CASSQSWQGGLYEQYF. DNA for the CDR3: TGCGCCAGCAGCCAATCTTGGCAGGGAGGTCTGTACGAGCAGTACTTC.

This clone was seen only a few times. The chain uses TRBV5-1 and TRBJ1-1, with 7 bases aligning to TRBD1. With V trimmed by 4 bases and J by 8 bases, 5 bases remained unmatched. The germline V gene encodes CDR1 SGHRS and CDR2 YFSETQ. This CDR3 is built from 12 residues. CDR3 region: CASSGDSEEAFF. The CDR3 nucleotides are TGCGCCAGCAGCGGGGACAGCGAAGAAGCTTTCTTT.

The chain has TRBV25-1 and TRBJ2-1; D is tentatively TRBD1 or TRBD2 (5 bases each). CDR3 length: 11 residues. Trimming removed 8 bases at V and 9 bases at J, with 11 bases between. CDR1 and CDR2 (germline): MGHDK, SYGVNS. The CDR3 protein is CASGRGGEQFF. CDR3 bases: TGTGCCAGCGGCCGGGGCGGTGAGCAGTTCTTC.

This clone was detected only once. The V and J genes are TRBV6-5 and TRBJ1-5, with 7 bases matching TRBD1. The CDR3 covers 15 residues. Per germline, CDR1 MNHEY and CDR2 SVGAGI. With 5 bases clipped from V and 4 bases from J, the junction kept 8 bases outside the gene matches. The CDR3 reads CASSTGTTGNQPQHF. In DNA, the CDR3 is TGTGCCAGCAGTACCGGCACGACAGGGAATCAGCCCCAGCATTTT.

About this clone itself: The identical CDR3 is also encoded by other nucleotide sequences in the sample. The V and J genes are TRBV5-6 and TRBJ1-5; no clear D gene. Germline CDR1 reads SGHDT; CDR2 reads YYEEEE. V gave up 2 bases and J gave up 2 bases, with 2 bases separating them. This CDR3 comprises 12 residues. Here the CDR3 DNA reads TGTGCCAGCAGCTTAGGCAATCAGCCCCAGCATTTT. Translating it yields CASSLGNQPQHF.

This clone occurred a few times. The genes are TRBV2 and TRBJ2-3; possibly TRBD1 for D (6 bases). Germline V lookup: CDR1 SNHLY, CDR2 FYNNEI. This CDR3 is built from 13 residues. With 7 bases removed from V and 5 bases from J, the gap between germline ends came to 13 bases. The DNA of the CDR3 is TGTGCCAGCACCCGCAGGGGTGGAGATACGCAGTATTTT. Translation gives CASTRRGGDTQYF.

The chain joins TRBV11-2 to TRBJ1-2; D not resolved. CDR1 and CDR2 (germline): SGHAT, FQNNGV. The V gene lost 1 base and the J gene lost 1 base, with 13 bases spanning the gap. This CDR3 has 16 amino acids. The chain's CDR3 is CASSLGKGTHNYGYTF. In nucleotides, the CDR3 is TGTGCCAGCAGCTTAGGCAAGGGTACTCATAACTATGGCTACACCTTC.

The gene calls are TRBV29-1 and TRBJ2-1; 9 positions match TRBD1. V lost 2 bases to trimming and J lost 3 bases; unmatched junction nucleotides: 5. The CDR3 extends over 15 amino acids. Germline assignment: CDR1 SQVTM and CDR2 ANQGSEA. The CDR3 loop reads CSVERTGDGYNEQFF. The CDR3, as DNA: TGCAGCGTTGAAAGGACAGGGGATGGCTACAATGAGCAGTTCTTC.

A single count supports this clone. The chain joins TRBV30 to TRBJ1-2; 7 bases line up with TRBD1. The V and J ends lost 2 bases and 4 bases, in that order; junction bases with no gene match: 4. CDR3 length: 13 residues. Germline V gene data show CDR1 as GTSNPN and CDR2 as SVGIG (reference sequence). CDR3 amino acids: CAWSTGAGYGYTF. CDR3 bases: TGTGCCTGGAGTACAGGGGCTGGCTATGGCTACACCTTC.

The chain couples TRBV29-1 to TRBJ1-1, with a possible D match to TRBD1 (6 bases). V lost 4 bases and J lost 2, with 8 bases in between. Germline CDR1 reads SQVTM; CDR2 reads ANQGSEA. This CDR3 is built from 12 residues. CDR3 sequence (DNA): TGCAGCGTTGGGGGGCTTAACACTGAAGCTTTCTTT. Translation: CSVGGLNTEAFF.

The chain joins TRBV27 to TRBJ2-3; D perhaps matches TRBD2 (5 bases). Germline loops: CDR1 MNHEY, CDR2 SMNVEV (reference sequence). Trimming stripped 5 bases from V and 2 bases from J, with 8 bases between. The length of the CDR3 is 13 residues. CDR3 region: CASSRGTTDTQYF. The CDR3 nucleotides are TGTGCCAGCAGTCGGGGAACCACAGATACGCAGTATTTT.